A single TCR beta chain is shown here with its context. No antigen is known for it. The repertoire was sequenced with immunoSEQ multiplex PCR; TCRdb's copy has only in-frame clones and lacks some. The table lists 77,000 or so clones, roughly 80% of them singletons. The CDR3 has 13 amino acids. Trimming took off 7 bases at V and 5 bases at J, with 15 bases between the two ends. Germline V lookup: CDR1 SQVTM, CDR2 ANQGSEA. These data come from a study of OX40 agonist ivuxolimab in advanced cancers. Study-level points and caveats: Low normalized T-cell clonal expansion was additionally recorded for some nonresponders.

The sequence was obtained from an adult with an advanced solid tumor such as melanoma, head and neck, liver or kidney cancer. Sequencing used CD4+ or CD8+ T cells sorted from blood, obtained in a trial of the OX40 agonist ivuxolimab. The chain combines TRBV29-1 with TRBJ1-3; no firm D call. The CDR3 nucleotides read TGCAGCGCCTATACCAGAGCCCGAAACACCATATATTTT. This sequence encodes CSAYTRARNTIYF.